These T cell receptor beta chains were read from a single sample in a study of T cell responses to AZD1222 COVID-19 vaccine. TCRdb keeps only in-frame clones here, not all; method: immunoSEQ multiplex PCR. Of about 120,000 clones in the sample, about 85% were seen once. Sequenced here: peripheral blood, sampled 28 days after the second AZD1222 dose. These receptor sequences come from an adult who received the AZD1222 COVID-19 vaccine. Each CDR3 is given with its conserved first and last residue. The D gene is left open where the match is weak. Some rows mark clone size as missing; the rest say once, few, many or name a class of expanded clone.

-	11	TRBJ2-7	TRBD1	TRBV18	CASSPGTGQDF	TGTGCCAGCTCACCCGGGACAGGTCAGGACTTC
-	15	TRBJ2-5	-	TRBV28	CATSASGTGKGTQYF	TGTGCCACCAGTGCCTCCGGGACGGGGAAGGGGACCCAGTACTTC
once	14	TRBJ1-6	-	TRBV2	CATALGGRSSPLHF	TGTGCCACAGCCCTTGGGGGGAGAAGCTCACCCCTCCACTTT
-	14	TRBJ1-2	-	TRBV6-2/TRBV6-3	CASSYPGSPSGYTF	TGTGCCAGCAGTTACCCGGGATCTCCGAGTGGCTACACCTTC
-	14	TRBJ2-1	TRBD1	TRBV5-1	CASKKGQGAHEQFF	TGCGCCAGCAAAAAGGGACAGGGGGCCCATGAGCAGTTCTTC
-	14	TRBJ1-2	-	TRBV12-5	CASGFSRGTGGYTF	TGTGCTAGTGGTTTTTCCAGGGGCACGGGTGGCTACACCTTC
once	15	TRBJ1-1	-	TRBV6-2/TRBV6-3	CASSYRRRLNTEAFF	TGTGCCAGCAGTTATCGGCGGCGGTTAAACACTGAAGCTTTCTTT
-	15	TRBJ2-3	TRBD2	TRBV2	CASSEESGGADTQYF	TGTGCCAGCAGTGAAGAAAGCGGGGGGGCAGATACGCAGTATTTT
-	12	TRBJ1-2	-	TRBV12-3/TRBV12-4	CASRDPGHGYTF	TGTGCCAGCCGAGACCCCGGTCATGGCTACACCTTC
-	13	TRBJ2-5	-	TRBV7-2	CATGRTRLETQYF	TGTGCCACGGGGCGGACACGGCTAGAGACCCAGTACTTC
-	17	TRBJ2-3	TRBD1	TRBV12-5	CASGLARQGISTDTQYF	TGTGCTAGTGGTTTGGCCCGACAGGGGATTAGCACAGATACGCAGTATTTT
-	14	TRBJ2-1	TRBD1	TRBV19	CATRDRAMTREQFF	TGTGCCACCAGGGACAGGGCCATGACACGGGAGCAGTTCTTC
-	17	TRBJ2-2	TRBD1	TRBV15	CATSRYPGQVNTGELFF	TGTGCCACCAGCAGATATCCGGGACAGGTTAACACCGGGGAGCTGTTTTTT
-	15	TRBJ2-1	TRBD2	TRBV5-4	CASIGRGGTYNEQFF	TGTGCCAGCATCGGGCGGGGGGGTACATACAATGAGCAGTTCTTC
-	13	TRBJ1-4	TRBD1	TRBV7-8	CASSLSLRGELFF	TGTGCCAGCAGCTTATCCCTCAGGGGGGAACTGTTTTTT
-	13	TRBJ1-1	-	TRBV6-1	CASSESRRAEAFF	TGTGCCAGCAGTGAAAGTCGTAGAGCTGAAGCTTTCTTT
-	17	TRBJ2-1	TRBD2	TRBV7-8	CASTTFLRGGSYNEQFF	TGTGCCAGCACCACTTTCCTCCGGGGGGGATCCTACAATGAGCAGTTCTTC
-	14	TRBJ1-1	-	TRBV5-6	CASSLVGDITEAFF	TGTGCCAGCAGCTTGGTCGGTGATATAACTGAAGCTTTCTTT
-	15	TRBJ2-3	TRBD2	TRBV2	CASRPRGGRTDTQYF	TGTGCCAGCAGGCCACGCGGGGGGCGCACAGATACGCAGTATTTT
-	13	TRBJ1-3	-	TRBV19	CASTWAVGNTIYF	TGTGCCAGTACTTGGGCAGTTGGAAACACCATATATTTT
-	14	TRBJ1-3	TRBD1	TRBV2	CASRDREAGNTIYF	TGTGCCAGCAGGGACAGGGAGGCTGGAAACACCATATATTTT
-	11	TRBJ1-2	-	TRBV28	CASSLSRGYTF	TGTGCCAGCAGTCTATCCAGGGGCTACACCTTC
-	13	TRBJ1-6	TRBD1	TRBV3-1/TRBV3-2	CASSLQGAAPLHF	TGTGCCAGCAGTCTTCAGGGGGCTGCACCCCTCCACTTT
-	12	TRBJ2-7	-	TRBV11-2	CASSLRVGEQYF	TGTGCCAGCAGCTTGCGCGTTGGCGAGCAGTACTTC
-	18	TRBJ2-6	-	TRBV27	CASSLISTGVGGANVLTF	TGTGCCAGCAGTTTAATATCTACGGGGGTAGGAGGGGCCAACGTCCTGACTTTC
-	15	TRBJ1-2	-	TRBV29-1	CSVSPRASANYGYTF	TGCAGCGTCTCGCCCCGGGCCTCAGCTAACTATGGCTACACCTTC
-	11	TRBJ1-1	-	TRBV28	CASHRREKAFF	TGTGCCAGCCATCGACGGGAAAAAGCTTTCTTT
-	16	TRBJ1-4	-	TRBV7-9	CASSSGPVREVEKLFF	TGTGCCAGCAGCTCCGGCCCGGTCCGGGAGGTCGAAAAACTGTTTTTT
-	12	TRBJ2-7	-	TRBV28	CASSLQLYEQYF	TGTGCCAGCAGTTTACAGCTATACGAGCAGTACTTC
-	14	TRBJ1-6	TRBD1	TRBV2	CVSRTGEVNSPLHF	TGTGTCAGCAGGACAGGGGAAGTGAATTCACCCCTCCACTTT
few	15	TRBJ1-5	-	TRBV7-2	CASSFGRLSNQPQHF	TGTGCCAGCAGCTTCGGACGGCTTAGCAATCAGCCCCAGCATTTT
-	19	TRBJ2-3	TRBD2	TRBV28	CASSSPITRLAGGPDTQYF	TGTGCCAGCAGTTCCCCAATAACTCGACTAGCGGGGGGGCCAGATACGCAGTATTTT
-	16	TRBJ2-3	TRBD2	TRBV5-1	CASSLVLAGKADTQYF	TGCGCCAGCAGCTTGGTGTTAGCGGGTAAGGCAGATACGCAGTATTTT
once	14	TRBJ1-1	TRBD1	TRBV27	CASSYRTGITEAFF	TGTGCCAGCAGTTACAGGACAGGGATCACTGAAGCTTTCTTT
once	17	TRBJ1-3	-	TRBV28	CASSGHGGSISGNTIYF	TGTGCCAGCAGTGGCCATGGGGGGTCTATTTCTGGAAACACCATATATTTT
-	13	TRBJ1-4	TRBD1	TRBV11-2	CASSNRDSEKLFF	TGTGCCAGCAGCAACCGGGACAGCGAAAAACTGTTTTTT
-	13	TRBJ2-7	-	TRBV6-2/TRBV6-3	CASSYGYSYEQYF	TGTGCCAGCAGTTATGGATACTCCTACGAGCAGTACTTC
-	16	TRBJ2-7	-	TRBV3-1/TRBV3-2	CASSQRQGGVLYEQYF	TGTGCCAGCAGCCAGAGACAGGGCGGGGTCCTCTACGAGCAGTACTTC
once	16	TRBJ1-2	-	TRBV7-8	CASSLSRREQNYGYTF	TGTGCCAGCAGCTTGTCCCGACGGGAACAAAACTATGGCTACACCTTC
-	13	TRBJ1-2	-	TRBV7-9	CASSQDSYYGYTF	TGTGCCAGCAGCCAGGACAGCTACTATGGCTACACCTTC
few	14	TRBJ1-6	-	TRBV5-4	CASSWDNHNSPLHF	TGTGCCAGCAGCTGGGACAATCATAATTCACCCCTCCACTTT
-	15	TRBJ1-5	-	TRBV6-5	CASSYSRGSNQPQHF	TGTGCCAGCAGTTACTCGCGGGGTAGCAATCAGCCCCAGCATTTT
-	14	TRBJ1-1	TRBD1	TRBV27	CASRGQGRLPEAFF	TGTGCCAGCAGGGGACAGGGTAGGTTGCCTGAAGCTTTCTTT
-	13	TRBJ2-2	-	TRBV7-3	CASVDRNTGELFF	TGTGCCAGCGTTGACCGGAACACCGGGGAGCTGTTTTTT
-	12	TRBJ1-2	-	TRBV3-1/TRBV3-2	CASSQSDYGYTF	TGTGCCAGCAGCCAATCAGACTATGGCTACACCTTC
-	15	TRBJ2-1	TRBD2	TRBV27	CASSLWLAGGNEQFF	TGTGCCAGCAGTTTATGGCTAGCGGGGGGCAATGAGCAGTTCTTC
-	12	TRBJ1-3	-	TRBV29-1	CSVEGSGNTIYF	TGCAGCGTTGAAGGGTCTGGAAACACCATATATTTT
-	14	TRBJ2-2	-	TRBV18	CASSPTLNTGELFF	TGTGCCAGCTCACCGACCTTGAACACCGGGGAGCTGTTTTTT
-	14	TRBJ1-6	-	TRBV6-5	CASTYAGFNSPLHF	TGTGCCAGCACCTACGCGGGGTTTAATTCACCCCTCCACTTT
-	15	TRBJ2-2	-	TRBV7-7	CASSPLQGHTGELFF	TGTGCCAGCAGCCCACTTCAGGGGCACACCGGGGAGCTGTTTTTT
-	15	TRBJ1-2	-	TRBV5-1	CASSLARTGANGYTF	TGCGCCAGCAGCTTGGCACGGACGGGGGCGAATGGCTACACCTTC
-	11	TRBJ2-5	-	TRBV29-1	CSVGGGETQYF	TGCAGCGTTGGGGGCGGGGAGACCCAGTACTTC
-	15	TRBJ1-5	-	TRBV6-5	CASRFLPGLSQPQHF	TGTGCCAGCAGATTCCTCCCAGGGTTGAGTCAGCCCCAGCATTTT
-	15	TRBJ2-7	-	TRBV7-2	CASSLGGGPAYEQYF	TGTGCCAGCAGCTTAGGTGGTGGGCCCGCTTACGAGCAGTACTTC
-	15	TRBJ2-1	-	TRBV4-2	CASSQDGSPANEQFF	TGTGCCAGCAGCCAAGATGGGTCTCCAGCGAATGAGCAGTTCTTC